The rows below give T cell receptor beta chains drawn from one sample of a study of T-cell reconstitution after alpha-beta-depleted transplantation in children. TCRdb processed the PCR reads anew with MiXCR; each CDR3 protein has one entry. Of a few hundred thousand distinct CDR3 sequences detected, 20% to 30% appear once; the ten largest clones hold around 36%. Specimen: PBMCs, collected before TCRalphabeta/CD19-depleted stem cell transplant. The receptors derive from a boy in the first two years of life with Wiskott-Aldrich syndrome, due to receive a stem cell transplant. The CDR3 runs from the conserved cysteine through the conserved F or W. A D gene is named only where the DNA matches it firmly. Some rows mark clone size as missing; the rest say once, few, many or name a class of expanded clone.

V	D	J	size	CDR3	DNA
TRBV5-1	TRBD2	TRBJ2-1	.	CASSLLAGTSGGTYNEQFF	TGCGCCAGCAGCCTGTTAGCCGGGACTAGCGGGGGAACCTACAATGAGCAGTTCTTC
TRBV20-1	.	TRBJ2-1	.	CSAMNEQFF	TGCAGTGCGATGAATGAGCAGTTCTTC
TRBV12-3/TRBV12-4	TRBD1	TRBJ2-2	few	CASSLRTGLNTGELFF	TGTGCCAGCAGCCTACGGACAGGATTGAACACCGGGGAGCTGTTTTTT
TRBV5-6	.	TRBJ1-1	.	CASRAGFGSTEAFF	TGTGCCAGCAGGGCGGGGTTTGGGAGCACTGAAGCTTTCTTT
TRBV10-3	.	TRBJ2-5	few	CAIMGIGETQYF	TGTGCCATCATGGGGATAGGGGAGACCCAGTACTTC
TRBV5-6	.	TRBJ1-4	few	CASSLAGGPAPRKLFF	TGTGCCAGCAGCTTGGCCGGGGGGCCGGCTCCACGAAAACTGTTTTTT
TRBV12-3/TRBV12-4	.	TRBJ1-5	few	CASSFLSYNQPQHF	TGTGCCAGCAGTTTTTTGTCCTACAATCAGCCCCAGCATTTT
TRBV5-1	TRBD1	TRBJ2-1	few	CASSPDREQFF	TGCGCCAGCAGCCCGGACAGGGAGCAGTTCTTC
TRBV10-3	TRBD2	TRBJ2-3	few	CAISDEPAGGGTDTQYF	TGTGCCATCAGTGACGAACCAGCGGGAGGTGGCACAGATACGCAGTATTTT
TRBV12-3/TRBV12-4	.	TRBJ2-5	.	CASSLGGSGAGETQYF	TGTGCCAGCAGTTTAGGGGGCTCGGGGGCAGGAGAGACCCAGTACTTC
TRBV20-1	.	TRBJ1-5	.	CSAMTDRHNQPQHF	TGCAGTGCTATGACGGACAGACACAATCAGCCCCAGCATTTT
TRBV27	.	TRBJ2-7	few	CASSLLQSYEQYF	TGTGCCAGCAGTTTACTCCAGTCCTACGAGCAGTACTTC
TRBV29-1	TRBD1	TRBJ2-3	.	CSVEVGQGTDTQYF	TGCAGCGTTGAAGTGGGACAGGGAACAGATACGCAGTATTTT
TRBV18	TRBD1	TRBJ2-1	.	CASSPDRATYNEQFF	TGTGCCAGCTCCCCAGACAGGGCTACCTACAATGAGCAGTTCTTC
TRBV7-8	.	TRBJ2-7	.	CASSAHLGYYEQYF	TGTGCCAGCAGCGCACATCTAGGTTACTACGAGCAGTACTTC
TRBV15	.	TRBJ1-5	few	CATSRGNQPQHF	TGTGCCACCAGCAGAGGGAATCAGCCCCAGCATTTT
TRBV18	.	TRBJ2-5	once	CASSTRDYQETQYF	TGTGCCAGCTCAACCCGGGACTACCAAGAGACCCAGTACTTC
TRBV5-1	.	TRBJ2-5	.	CASSLAGTHQETQYF	TGCGCCAGCAGCCTGGCCGGGACACACCAAGAGACCCAGTACTTC
TRBV20-1	.	TRBJ1-1	few	CSARDQITEAFF	TGCAGTGCTAGAGACCAAATCACTGAAGCTTTCTTT
TRBV5-1	TRBD1	TRBJ2-1	few	CASSWGTENFYNEQFF	TGCGCCAGCAGCTGGGGGACAGAAAATTTTTACAATGAGCAGTTCTTC
TRBV5-1	TRBD2	TRBJ2-1	.	CASSPRLAGGDNEQFF	TGCGCCAGCAGCCCCAGACTAGCGGGAGGGGACAATGAGCAGTTCTTC
TRBV12-3/TRBV12-4	.	TRBJ2-2	.	CASSFSASGELFF	TGTGCCAGCAGTTTCTCGGCGTCTGGGGAGCTGTTTTTT
TRBV10-2	.	TRBJ2-1	.	CASTADGYNEQFF	TGCGCCAGCACGGCGGATGGCTACAATGAGCAGTTCTTC
TRBV5-1	.	TRBJ2-5	few	CASRPNQETQYF	TGCGCCAGCAGGCCGAACCAAGAGACCCAGTACTTC
TRBV15	.	TRBJ2-1	few	CATSRDFVGNEQFF	TGTGCCACCAGCCGGGACTTTGTAGGTAATGAGCAGTTCTTC
TRBV5-1	TRBD2	TRBJ2-7	few	CASSLGTSGAAYEQYF	TGCGCCAGCAGCTTGGGTACTAGCGGGGCCGCCTACGAGCAGTACTTC
TRBV5-6	.	TRBJ1-2	few	CASSLHSGRPYGYTF	TGTGCCAGCAGCCTGCATTCAGGGAGACCGTATGGCTACACCTTC
TRBV3-1	.	TRBJ2-5	few	CASSQGHAQETQYF	TGTGCCAGCAGCCAAGGGCATGCTCAAGAGACCCAGTACTTC
TRBV24-1	TRBD1	TRBJ2-3	few	CATSDNTRDRDPDTQYF	TGTGCCACCAGTGATAACACCCGGGACAGGGACCCAGATACGCAGTATTTT
TRBV20-1	TRBD2	TRBJ2-7	.	CSAWLTSGSSYEQYF	TGCAGTGCTTGGCTGACTAGCGGGAGCTCCTACGAGCAGTACTTC
TRBV5-6	TRBD1	TRBJ2-5	few	CASSFFTGGETQYF	TGTGCCAGCAGCTTCTTCACAGGGGGAGAGACCCAGTACTTC
TRBV5-1	.	TRBJ1-1	.	CAISSGVGTEAFF	TGCGCCATCAGCTCAGGGGTCGGGACTGAAGCTTTCTTT
TRBV4-2	TRBD2	TRBJ2-1	.	CASSPGTRSFPEQFF	TGTGCCAGCAGCCCCGGGACTAGAAGTTTTCCTGAGCAGTTCTTC
TRBV11-1	.	TRBJ1-2	few	CASSLSKWLETPAYGYTF	TGTGCCAGCAGCTTATCTAAGTGGCTGGAGACCCCGGCATATGGCTACACCTTC
TRBV5-1	.	TRBJ2-5	few	CASSPVGSASQETQYF	TGCGCCAGCAGCCCCGTTGGGTCGGCTTCCCAAGAGACCCAGTACTTC
TRBV29-1	.	TRBJ2-3	.	CSVALTPSTDTQYF	TGCAGCGTTGCCCTTACACCTAGCACAGATACGCAGTATTTT
TRBV5-1	TRBD2	TRBJ2-4	.	CASRPGLAGFLEVAKNIQYF	TGCGCCAGCAGACCGGGACTAGCGGGTTTCCTTGAGGTGGCCAAAAACATTCAGTACTTC
TRBV5-1	.	TRBJ1-1	few	CASSSGGRGGFETEAFF	TGCGCCAGCAGCTCGGGCGGCAGGGGAGGGTTCGAAACTGAAGCTTTCTTT
TRBV20-1	TRBD1	TRBJ1-5	.	CSARETGGNQPQHF	TGCAGTGCTAGAGAGACAGGGGGCAATCAGCCCCAGCATTTT
TRBV20-1	TRBD1	TRBJ2-5	few	CSADRGLGETQYF	TGCAGTGCCGACAGGGGGCTCGGGGAGACCCAGTACTTC
TRBV5-1	.	TRBJ2-2	.	CASSLGKGRNTGELFF	TGCGCCAGCAGCTTGGGGAAAGGCAGGAACACCGGGGAGCTGTTTTTT
TRBV29-1	TRBD1	TRBJ2-5	few	CSGTDRVTETQYF	TGCAGCGGGACGGACAGGGTGACGGAGACCCAGTACTTC